Presented here are 4 T cell receptor beta chains from one specimen sequenced in a study of CD8+CD57+ T cells in acquired aplastic anemia. Genomic DNA acted as the template from which TCR beta VDJ combination and CDR3 sequence profiling were carried out. Via MiXCR, TCRdb re-called the reads, giving one row per CDR3 protein. The table includes around 160,000 distinct CDR3 sequences, 45% to 55% detected once. The patients chosen for sequencing had shown expansion of CD8+CD57+ cells (detected by flow cytometry). Sample: sorted CD4+, CD8+, or CD8+CD57+ T cells (not recorded which) from PBMCs. These TCRs come from a human donor with aplastic anemia.

This sequence joins TRBV19 and TRBJ2-7, with D possibly being TRBD2 (5 bases). The CDR3 covers 14 residues. The germline V gene encodes CDR1 LNHDA and CDR2 SQIVND (reference sequence). V was trimmed by 7 bases and J by 6 bases, leaving 19 bases between them. DNA of the CDR3: TGTGCCAGTAAAGTAGACCGGACGGGATCCGAGCAGTACTTC. This sequence encodes CASKVDRTGSEQYF.

This clonotype was picked up many times. The chain is built from TRBV11-2 and TRBJ2-1; 8 nucleotides line up with TRBD2. This CDR3 comprises 19 residues. The V segment lost 3 bases and the J segment 2 bases; nucleotides outside the gene matches: 15. Germline CDR1 SGHAT, CDR2 FQNNGV. The CDR3 DNA sequence: TGTGCCAGCAGCTTCCCGATGGGAGGGACTAGGCGAGCCTACAATGAGCAGTTCTTC. Its translation: CASSFPMGGTRRAYNEQFF.

This clonotype was observed at least ten times. V gene TRBV11-3 combines with J gene TRBJ1-6; D is undetermined. Germline CDR1 SGHNT, CDR2 YENEEA. The CDR3 loop spans 13 amino acids. The V gene lost 5 bases and the J gene lost 8 bases, with 10 bases spanning the gap. The CDR3 DNA follows: TGTGCCAGCAGCCCCGACACGTATTCACCCCTCCACTTT. Translating it yields CASSPDTYSPLHF.

This clonotype was seen at least ten times. The gene calls are TRBV28 and TRBJ1-6; unclear D gene. From germline, CDR1 is MDHEN and CDR2 SYDVKM. V was cut by 2 bases and J by 5 bases, with 7 bases left in between. There are 14 residues in the CDR3. The CDR3 loop reads CASSLARNNSPLHF. CDR3 nucleotide sequence: TGTGCCAGCAGTTTAGCCCGGAATAATTCACCCCTCCACTTT.